This TCR beta chain was documented in a study of blood T cell repertoires in COVID-19. Germline lookup yields CDR1 SGHRS and CDR2 YFSETQ. V was cut by 0 bases and J by 7 bases, with 10 bases left in between. This CDR3 comprises 14 residues. Authors' data handling: It was from reference gene primer amplification that nucleated cell counts were estimated. TCRdb's table, derived via immunoSEQ multiplex PCR, lists solely in-frame clones and lacks some. V, J and clone size were drawn from that table, and D and trimming were deduced from the DNA. The sample holds fewer than 250,000 clones, 80% to 90% seen once.

This receptor was obtained from a man in his fifties or sixties with active or convalescent COVID-19. The sequenced material came from peripheral blood. The rearrangement uses TRBV5-1 and TRBJ2-2; no reliable D call. CDR3 in DNA: TGCGCCAGCAGCTTGGGGCTAGAGGTCGGGGAGCTGTTTTTT. Protein sequence: CASSLGLEVGELFF.